This TCR beta chain derives from a study of shared clonotypes between healthy human individuals. The assay was carried out at the deep level. The genomic DNA of each subset was split evenly across several immunoSEQ plates. Under the authors' procedure: ImmunoSEQ output lacked quality scores and full-length reads, limiting matched filtering. Sequencing was performed with immunoSEQ multiplex PCR; in TCRdb, only in-frame clones are kept and a portion is missing. V, J and clone size are taken as reported in that table, and D and trimming were inferred from the DNA itself. Of over 1.4 million clones listed, about 96% were seen once; the top ten hold 0.95% to 1.5%. The CDR3 spans 19 residues. Germline lookup yields CDR1 SGHDT and CDR2 YYEEEE. Trimming removed 3 bases at V and 5 bases at J, with 27 bases between. All donors were Caucasian adults living in Nashville, Tennessee.

The TCR originated in a man aged 25-45 years in good health. V gene TRBV5-6 combines with J gene TRBJ1-5; tentative D call: TRBD1 (5 bases). The material sequenced was naive CD4+ T cells sorted from blood. The subset is: CD45RA+ positively selected. The CDR3 sequence: CASSSAGAHPTPRDQPQHF. The CDR3 DNA is TGTGCCAGCAGCTCAGCCGGGGCCCATCCAACTCCCCGTGATCAGCCCCAGCATTTT.